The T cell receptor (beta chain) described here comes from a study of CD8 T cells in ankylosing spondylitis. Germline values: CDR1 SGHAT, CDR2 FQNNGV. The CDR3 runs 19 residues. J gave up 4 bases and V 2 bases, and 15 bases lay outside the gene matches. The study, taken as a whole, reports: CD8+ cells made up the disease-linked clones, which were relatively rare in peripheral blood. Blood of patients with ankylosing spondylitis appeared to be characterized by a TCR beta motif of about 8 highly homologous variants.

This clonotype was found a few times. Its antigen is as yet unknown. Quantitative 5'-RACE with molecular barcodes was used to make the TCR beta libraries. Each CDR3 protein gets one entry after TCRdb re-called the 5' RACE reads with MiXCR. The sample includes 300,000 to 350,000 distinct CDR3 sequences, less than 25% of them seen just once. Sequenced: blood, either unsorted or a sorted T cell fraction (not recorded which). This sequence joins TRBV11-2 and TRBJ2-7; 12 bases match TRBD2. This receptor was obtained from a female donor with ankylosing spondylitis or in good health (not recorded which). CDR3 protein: CASSLRALGELAGGYEQYF. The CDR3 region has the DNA TGTGCCAGCAGCTTAAGGGCCCTCGGGGAACTAGCGGGAGGTTACGAGCAGTACTTC.